These 23 T cell receptor beta chains share one sample of origin, sequenced in a study of CD8 T cells in Susac syndrome. Reverse transcription of about 0.5 to 1 ug RNA used random hexamers. TCRdb reanalysed the immunoSEQ multiplex PCR reads using MiXCR and keeps one entry per CDR3 protein. The sample includes 330,000 or so distinct CDR3 sequences, almost 85% seen only once; the top ten take 0.2% to 0.25%. Sequenced material: CD8+ T cells from PBMCs. The receptors here all came from a human donor with multiple sclerosis.

The genes are TRBV28 and TRBJ2-7; 12 bases map to TRBD2. Germline CDR1 and CDR2: MDHEN and SYDVKM. V lost 2 bases and J lost 7; bases outside the gene matches: 9. There are 16 residues in the CDR3. CDR3 residues: CASSLMSLAGGREQYF. The CDR3 nucleotides are TGTGCCAGCAGTTTAATGTCCCTAGCGGGAGGGCGAGAGCAGTACTTC.

The chain combines TRBV9 with TRBJ2-1; 7 bases fit TRBD2. V dropped 0 bases and J dropped 0; count of bases not matched to a gene: 3. The CDR3 length is 16 residues. Germline CDR1 SGDLS, CDR2 YYNGEE. CDR3 DNA: TGTGCCAGCAGCGTAGGCGGCGGGAGCTCCTACAATGAGCAGTTCTTC. Translating gives CASSVGGGSSYNEQFF.

This clonotype was counted a few times. The V call is TRBV7-2, the J call TRBJ2-5, with a tentative D call TRBD1 (6 bases). V lost 3 bases and J lost 2, with 10 bases in between. CDR3 size: 14 residues. Germline CDR1 reads SGHTA; CDR2 reads FQGNSA. CDR3 sequence: CASSFWTAQETQYF. Written as DNA, the CDR3 is TGTGCCAGCAGCTTCTGGACAGCTCAAGAGACCCAGTACTTC.

This clonotype came up a few times. This rearrangement joins TRBV14 to TRBJ1-1; no reliable D call. Trimming left V 0 bases short and J 5 bases short, with 7 bases between. This CDR3 has 13 residues. Looked up from germline, CDR1 is SGHDN and CDR2 is FVKESK. CDR3 sequence reads: CASSQDPGTEAFF. CDR3 nucleotide sequence: TGTGCCAGCAGCCAAGATCCGGGGACTGAAGCTTTCTTT.

J is TRBJ1-3 and V is TRBV9; D is undetermined. With 4 bases removed from V and 4 bases from J, the gap between germline ends came to 9 bases. Per germline, CDR1 SGDLS and CDR2 YYNGEE. CDR3 size: 13 residues. The CDR3 DNA sequence: TGTGCCAGCAGCTCTATTATAGGAAACACCATATATTTT. Translation gives CASSSIIGNTIYF.

The CDR3 DNA follows: TGTGCCATCAGTGAGCCCGGGACTAGCGGGAGCTACGAGCAGTACTTC. It codes for CAISEPGTSGSYEQYF. The V gene is TRBV10-3, the J gene TRBJ2-7; 14 nucleotides line up with TRBD2. J lost 3 bases, V lost 2 bases, and 3 bases had no gene match. CDR3 length equals 16 residues. Germline values: CDR1 ENHRY, CDR2 SYGVKD.

This chain uses TRBV28 with TRBJ2-7; 11 positions agree with TRBD2. The CDR3 runs 16 residues. Germline CDR1 reads MDHEN; CDR2 reads SYDVKM. With 3 bases clipped from V and 5 bases from J, the junction kept 9 bases outside the gene matches. The CDR3 sequence is CASSLVLAGESNEQYF. In DNA form, the CDR3 reads TGTGCCAGCAGTTTGGTACTAGCGGGAGAATCTAACGAGCAGTACTTC.

This chain connects TRBV12-3 or TRBV12-4 to TRBJ2-1; 9 bases are shared with TRBD2. The CDR3 has 16 amino acids. V was clipped by 2 bases and J by 6 bases; unmatched bases: 8. The CDR3: CASSLIETSGPNEQFF. For the CDR3, the DNA is TGTGCCAGCAGTTTAATCGAGACTAGCGGACCCAATGAGCAGTTCTTC.

The chain combines TRBV7-9 with TRBJ1-5; no firm D call. This CDR3 has 15 residues. Germline assignment: CDR1 SEHNR and CDR2 FQNEAQ (reference sequence). V lost 5 bases, J lost 2 bases, and 13 bases lay in between. The CDR3 is CASSPSDGGNQPQHF. Written as DNA, the CDR3 is TGTGCCAGCAGCCCTAGCGACGGAGGCAATCAGCCCCAGCATTTT.

The chain is built from TRBV20-1 and TRBJ2-7, with D hard to call. The CDR3 is 15 residues long. V dropped 6 bases and J dropped 3 bases, with 21 bases sitting between them. Germline assignment: CDR1 DFQATT and CDR2 SNEGSKA (reference sequence). The CDR3 spells CSAAAPLDGYYEQYF. The CDR3 bases are TGCAGTGCCGCGGCCCCCCTAGACGGATACTACGAGCAGTACTTC.

The table lists this clonotype with a count of one. The chain has TRBV29-1 and TRBJ2-1; TRBD2 matches at 10 bases. With V trimmed by 4 bases and J by 4 bases, 1 base remained unmatched. Looked up from germline, CDR1 is SQVTM and CDR2 is ANQGSEA. The CDR3 extends over 13 amino acids. The CDR3 sequence: CSVVSGGYNEQFF. The CDR3 region has the DNA TGCAGCGTTGTTAGCGGGGGGTACAATGAGCAGTTCTTC.

This rearrangement joins TRBV29-1 to TRBJ2-2, with D unresolved. Germline V lookup: CDR1 SQVTM, CDR2 ANQGSEA. The CDR3 spans 17 residues. The V and J ends lost 4 bases and 6 bases respectively, with 24 bases between them. Written as DNA, the CDR3 is TGCAGCGTTGGTCCCTCCCCAGGAGATGGGGTCGCCGGGGAGCTGTTTTTT. This encodes CSVGPSPGDGVAGELFF.

The V call is TRBV6-1, the J call TRBJ2-2, with 11 bases fitting TRBD2. J gave up 5 bases and V 7 bases, and 9 bases lay outside the gene matches. Germline V gene data show CDR1 as MNHNS and CDR2 as SASEGT. The CDR3 spans 16 residues. The CDR3 nucleotides are TGTGCCAGCATTCCACTAGCGGGAGTTGTAACCGGGGAGCTGTTTTTT. Amino acid sequence: CASIPLAGVVTGELFF.

V usage is TRBV12-5 and J usage is TRBJ1-1; D remains unclear. The CDR3 contains 12 residues. The germline V and J ends were trimmed by 5 bases and 6 bases, with 10 bases remaining between them. Germline CDR1 LGHNT, CDR2 FRNRAP. The CDR3 DNA reads as TGTGCTAGTGGTCTCAGTGAGGCTGAAGCTTTCTTT. Protein: CASGLSEAEAFF.

The gene calls are TRBV20-1 and TRBJ2-7; TRBD2 agrees at 10 bases. The J segment lost 2 bases and the V segment lost 0 bases, leaving 4 bases of the junction unmatched. CDR1 DFQATT and CDR2 SNEGSKA come from the germline V gene (reference sequence). The CDR3 is made up of 15 amino acids. The CDR3 bases are TGCAGTGCTAGAGACACTAGCGGGACGGCCTACGAGCAGTACTTC. Translating gives CSARDTSGTAYEQYF.

The chain employs TRBV6-2 or TRBV6-3 and TRBJ2-7, with 8 bases aligning to TRBD2. V lost 6 bases and J lost 3; bases outside the gene matches: 13. Germline V lookup: CDR1 MNHEY, CDR2 SVGEGT. The CDR3 has 16 residues. In nucleotides, the CDR3 is TGTGCCAGCAGCGCCCTTTCGGGCGGGAGGTTCTACGAGCAGTACTTC. This sequence encodes CASSALSGGRFYEQYF.

The chain couples TRBV19 to TRBJ1-1; D unclear. V lost 4 bases and J 1 base, leaving 7 bases between the germline ends. Germline CDR1 LNHDA, CDR2 SQIVND (reference sequence). There are 13 residues in the CDR3. As DNA, the CDR3 is TGTGCCAGTAGTACAACTGCGAACACTGAAGCTTTCTTT. Protein product: CASSTTANTEAFF.

The chain is built from TRBV5-6 and TRBJ2-1; D is undetermined. The CDR3 is 13 amino acids. With 0 bases removed from V and 10 bases from J, the gap between germline ends came to 11 bases. Looked up from germline, CDR1 is SGHDT and CDR2 is YYEEEE. The CDR3 coding sequence is TGTGCCAGCAGCTTGGTGGGAATCAGGGAGCAGTTCTTC. Its protein is CASSLVGIREQFF.

This rearrangement joins TRBV6-2 or TRBV6-3 to TRBJ1-1; D gene ambiguous. The V gene lost 5 bases and the J gene lost 1 base, with 11 bases spanning the gap. The CDR3 consists of 14 residues. Germline V gene sequence: CDR1 MNHEY, CDR2 SVGEGT. The CDR3 DNA reads as TGTGCCAGCAGTGAGACTGAGCCGAACACTGAAGCTTTCTTT. Translation: CASSETEPNTEAFF.

The gene calls are TRBV6-5 and TRBJ2-7, with a weak D call TRBD2 (6 bases). Trimming cost V 5 bases and J 2 bases, with 10 bases left between them. The CDR3 covers 13 residues. Germline V CDR1 and CDR2: MNHEY, SVGAGI. Here the CDR3 DNA reads TGTGCCAGCAGTCCGGGAGTCGCCTACGAGCAGTACTTC. Protein product: CASSPGVAYEQYF.

The chain has TRBV6-5 and TRBJ2-5; D gene unclear. This CDR3 is built from 16 residues. Trimming stripped 5 bases from V and 2 bases from J, with 18 bases between. Germline loops: CDR1 MNHEY, CDR2 SVGAGI. The CDR3 bases are TGTGCCAGCAGTCACGATTCCACATCCCCTCAAGAGACCCAGTACTTC. Residues: CASSHDSTSPQETQYF.

The sample holds a few counts of this clonotype. The chain carries TRBV2 and TRBJ2-7; 7 nucleotides agree with TRBD2. CDR3 length equals 15 residues. Germline V gene data show CDR1 as SNHLY and CDR2 as FYNNEI. The junction had 11 bases not matched to a gene; V was cut back by 5 bases and J by 4 bases. CDR3: CASSTSGTELYEQYF. The CDR3 DNA sequence: TGTGCCAGCAGTACAAGCGGGACCGAACTTTACGAGCAGTACTTC.

This rearrangement joins TRBV20-1 to TRBJ2-5, with D unclear. The germline V gene has CDR1 DFQATT and CDR2 SNEGSKA (reference sequence). The length of the CDR3 is 10 residues. The V end was cut by 3 bases, the J end by 4 bases, with 3 bases between. CDR3 in DNA: TGCAGTGCTAGCCCAGAGACCCAGTACTTC. It codes for CSASPETQYF.